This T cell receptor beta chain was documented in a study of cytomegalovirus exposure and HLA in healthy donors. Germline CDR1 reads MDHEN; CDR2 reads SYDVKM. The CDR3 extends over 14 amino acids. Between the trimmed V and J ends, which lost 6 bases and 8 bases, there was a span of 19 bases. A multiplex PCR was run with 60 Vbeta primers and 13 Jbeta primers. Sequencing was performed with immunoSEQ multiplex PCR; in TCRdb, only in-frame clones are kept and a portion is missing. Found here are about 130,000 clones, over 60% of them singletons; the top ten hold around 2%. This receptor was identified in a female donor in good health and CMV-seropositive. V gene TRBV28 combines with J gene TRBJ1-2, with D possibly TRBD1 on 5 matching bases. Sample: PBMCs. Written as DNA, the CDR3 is TGTGCCAGCAGCCTCATGGGGGGGAGCGGGGGCTACACCTTC. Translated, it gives CASSLMGGSGGYTF.